This T cell receptor beta chain stems from a study of T cells in Graves' hyperthyroidism and ophthalmopathy. At the level of the study: Pretreatment peripheral blood was obtained at initial diagnosis.

TCR beta CDR3 sequences were amplified from RNA transcripts. Initially, a first-round RT-PCR of the TCR CDR3 employed the HTBI primer set. TCRdb called the multiplex PCR reads again in MiXCR, with one record for every CDR3 protein. Among some 300,000 distinct CDR3 sequences listed, approximately 19% were seen once. Exclusion followed for patients with uncontrolled infection, other autoimmune disease, pregnancy or lactation. Thyroid ultrasound and orbital computed tomography, with clinical symptoms and serum thyroxine and TRAb, informed diagnoses. Study findings and constraints: A model of 13 V-J features distinguished ophthalmopathy from stable hyperthyroidism.

This clonotype was detected a few times. What it binds is unknown. The TCR comes from a man aged 45-65 years with Graves' ophthalmopathy. Specimen: blood.

CDR3 nucleotides: TGTGCCAGCGGCCTGGAGGTTGGAAACACCATATATTTT. Translated: CASGLEVGNTIYF. This chain joins TRBV6-1 and TRBJ1-3; D ambiguous. The germline V gene encodes CDR1 MNHNS and CDR2 SASEGT. This CDR3 region has 13 residues. The V and J ends lost 8 bases and 3 bases respectively, with 11 bases between them.